This T cell receptor beta chain was retrieved from a study of blood T cell repertoires in COVID-19. This clone has just a few counts. Assay: immunoSEQ multiplex PCR; the TCRdb copy retains only in-frame clones and omits some. The data contain fewer than 400,000 clones, around nine tenths of them singletons. CDR3 size: 14 residues. Germline values: CDR1 MNHEY, CDR2 SVGAGI. The V and J ends lost 8 bases and 6 bases, in that order; junction bases with no gene match: 8. This chain joins TRBV6-5 and TRBJ2-1; 9 positions match TRBD1. The sample was PBMCs or T cells enriched from blood (not recorded which). This TCR came from a woman aged 25 to 39 who had recovered from COVID-19. In DNA form, the CDR3 reads TGTGCCAGCGAGCCGGGACAGGGTTTCAATGAGCAGTTCTTC. As protein: CASEPGQGFNEQFF.